This TCR beta chain was identified in a study of CD8 T cells in acute hepatitis C reinfection (dated by TCRdb to about 2021). The study in broad terms: Both during acute infection and after viral clearance, the study profiled the TCRbeta repertoire of CD8+ T cells that were specific for the HCV NS3-1073 epitope. A few spontaneous resolvers provided paired acute and follow-up samples.

The CDR3 measures 13 amino acids from cysteine to phenylalanine. The only DNA kept is the CDR3, 39 bases in frame from the first base. The germline V gene specifies SGHRS as CDR1 and YFSETQ as CDR2. V is clipped by 4 bases and J by 6 bases, and the sequence between their germline boundaries is 14 bases long. Genomic DNA was extracted from FACS-sorted cells, and TCRbeta chain sequencing was performed through the commercial immunoSEQ service. As for the authors' bioinformatics: ImmunoSEQ Analyzer software v3.0 and R v3.5.1 were used to analyze the repertoire data. Only productive rearrangements were analyzed, as sequences containing stop codons or out-of-frame rearrangements were removed. Simpson diversity, Shannon entropy, CDR3 length and nucleotide addition metrics were supplied by the sequencing provider. Clonotypes were grouped by frequency into dominant, sub-dominant, low or lowest abundance categories, and clonotypes below 0.1% were left out of most analyses. A CDR3 amino acid clonotype was called public when found in at least two subjects at a cumulative frequency of at least 0.5%. TCRdb obtained this table from immuneACCESS and retained in-frame rearrangements with V and J assigned. These tables miss some clones; where compared with another copy, unresolved V genes account for less than half of the shortfall, and the remainder is unexplained. Clonal size and the V and J genes are those of that table, whereas D and trimming came from the DNA. The sample profile shows over 35,000 clones; approximately 90% of them were found once. Clones ranked in the top ten supply 0.5% to 0.65% of the sample.

The intended sense of this specimen's time point label: naive CD8 control sorted from an acute-time-point sample. Enrolled in the Montreal Hepatitis C Cohort (HEPCO) in Canada, the donors were people who inject drugs, and these donors were followed every 3 months. Acute primary HCV infection was defined by a positive HCV RNA or antibody test following a negative test within the previous 24 weeks. Antibodies against CD3, CD8 and CD45RO were used for surface staining, and dead cells were excluded with an aqua fixable dye. The cohort additionally had roughly 6 subjects who developed chronic infection, which was defined as HCV RNA positivity at 24 weeks. From thawed, previously cryostored peripheral blood mononuclear cells, CD8+ T cells were purified through negative selection performed by means of the MACS CD8+ T cell Isolation Kit. A BD FACSAria II cell sorter was used for cell sorting. Findings and caveats that apply to the study as a whole: No follow-up repertoires were available for chronically infected subjects, since NS3-1073 specific cells were too rare to be sorted. Because bulk sequencing covered only the TCRbeta chain, the alphabeta pairing of public clonotypes could not be determined. About a dozen public clonotypes were found regardless of outcome; one public clonotype used V04-02/J02-02. CDR3 sequences shared with other epitopes were rarely observed, and exact matching may have been limited by differing sequencing approaches. High diversity was observed in NS3-1073 specific repertoires, and no significant differences in diversity were found between acute resolver, follow-up resolver and acute chronic samples. Preferential use of the TRBV04 and TRBV06 gene families was observed in all groups, and this preferential usage was not explained by overrepresentation in the naive pool.

A note on this clone: What antigen it recognizes has not been identified. No per-base quality is available; no much larger clone lies one base away.

The sequence was obtained from a man aged 30 to 39 with chronic hepatitis C. The rearranged segments are TRBV5-1 and TRBJ2-7, with the identity of the D gene unclear. Sequenced: naive CD8+ T cells from PBMCs. The sample's cell subset or site label is to be understood as: sorted total naive CD45RO-negative CD8+ T cells. The CDR3 sequence is CASSATTSGEQYF. The base sequence is TGCGCCAGCAGCGCTACGACATCCGGCGAGCAGTACTTC.